The clone carrying this TCR beta chain was detected a few times. As yet, its antigen is unknown. These data are taken from a study of regulatory T cells in long-lasting Graves disease. CDR3 regions were amplified by Arm-PCR using iRepertoire HTBI primers to build TCR beta libraries. MiXCR was run by TCRdb on the multiplex PCR reads, yielding one entry per CDR3 protein. The sample holds roughly 450,000 distinct CDR3 sequences, more than 20% seen once. Time point in this sample: persistent/refractory GD, antithyroid drugs over 5 years with positive TRAb. PBMC RNA was the source of the TCR library. V was shortened by 5 bases and J by 0 bases, with 8 bases between the two germline ends. This CDR3 region has 14 residues. Germline V gene data show CDR1 as SEHNR and CDR2 as FQNEAQ (reference sequence). General observations from the study: Public clonotype sharing was higher in persistent than newly diagnosed patients. Persistent disease preferred TRBV28, TRBJ1-2 and TRBJ2-5.

The sample here was peripheral blood mononuclear cells (PBMCs), taken when the disease was refractory, from a patient treated with antithyroid drugs. The chain joins TRBV7-9 to TRBJ1-3, with a weak D call TRBD1 (5 bases). The receptor was isolated from a female donor with Graves disease. The CDR3 sequence is CASSGTVSGNTIYF. CDR3 coding DNA: TGTGCCAGCAGCGGGACGGTCTCTGGAAACACCATATATTTT. Filled out from reference TRBV7-9 and TRBJ1-3, the complete variable domain reads DTGVSQNPRHKITKRGQNVTFRCDPISEHNRLYWYRQTLGQGPEFLTYFQNEAQLEKSRLLSDRFSAERPKGSFSTLEIQRTEQGDSAMYLCASSGTVSGNTIYFGEGSWLTVV.